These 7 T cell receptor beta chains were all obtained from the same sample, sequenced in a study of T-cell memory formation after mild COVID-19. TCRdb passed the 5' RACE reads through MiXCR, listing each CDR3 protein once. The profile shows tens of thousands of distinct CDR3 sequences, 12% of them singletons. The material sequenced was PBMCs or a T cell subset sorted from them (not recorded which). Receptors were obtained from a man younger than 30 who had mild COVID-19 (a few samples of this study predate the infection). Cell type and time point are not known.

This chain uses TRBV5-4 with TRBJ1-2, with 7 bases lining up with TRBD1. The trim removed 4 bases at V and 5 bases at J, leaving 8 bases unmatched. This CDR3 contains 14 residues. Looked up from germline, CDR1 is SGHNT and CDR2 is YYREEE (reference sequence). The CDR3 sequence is CASSPRDSAYGYTF. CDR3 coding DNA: TGTGCCAGCAGCCCGAGGGACAGCGCGTATGGCTACACCTTC.

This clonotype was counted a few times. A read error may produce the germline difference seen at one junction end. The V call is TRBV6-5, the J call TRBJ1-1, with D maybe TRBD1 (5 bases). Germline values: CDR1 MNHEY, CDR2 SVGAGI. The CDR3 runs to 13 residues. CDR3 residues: CASSYGGETESFF. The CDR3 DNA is TGTGCCAGCAGTTACGGGGGGGAGACTGAATCTTTCTTT.

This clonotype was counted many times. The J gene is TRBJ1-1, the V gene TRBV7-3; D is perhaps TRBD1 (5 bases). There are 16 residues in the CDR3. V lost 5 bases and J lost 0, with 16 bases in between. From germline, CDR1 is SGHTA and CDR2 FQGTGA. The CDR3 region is CASSLAGGVMNTEAFF. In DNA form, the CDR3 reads TGTGCCAGCAGCCTAGCCGGGGGAGTGATGAACACTGAAGCTTTCTTT.

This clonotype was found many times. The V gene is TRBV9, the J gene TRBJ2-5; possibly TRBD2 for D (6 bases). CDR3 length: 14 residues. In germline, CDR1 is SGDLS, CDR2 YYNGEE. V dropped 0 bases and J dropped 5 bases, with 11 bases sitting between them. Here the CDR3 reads CASSVEVRGETQYF. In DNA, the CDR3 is TGTGCCAGCAGCGTAGAGGTCCGGGGGGAGACCCAGTACTTC.

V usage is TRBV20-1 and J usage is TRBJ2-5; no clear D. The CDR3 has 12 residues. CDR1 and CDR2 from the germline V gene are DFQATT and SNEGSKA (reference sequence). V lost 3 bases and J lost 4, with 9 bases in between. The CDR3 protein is CSASPRRETQYF. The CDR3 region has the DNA TGCAGTGCTAGTCCGAGGAGAGAGACCCAGTACTTC.

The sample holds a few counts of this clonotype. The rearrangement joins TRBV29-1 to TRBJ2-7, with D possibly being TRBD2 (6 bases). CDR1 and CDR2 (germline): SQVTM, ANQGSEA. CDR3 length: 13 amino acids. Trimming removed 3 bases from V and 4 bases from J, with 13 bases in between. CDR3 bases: TGCAGCGTTGAGACCGGGGAGGTTTACGAGCAGTACTTC. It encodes CSVETGEVYEQYF.

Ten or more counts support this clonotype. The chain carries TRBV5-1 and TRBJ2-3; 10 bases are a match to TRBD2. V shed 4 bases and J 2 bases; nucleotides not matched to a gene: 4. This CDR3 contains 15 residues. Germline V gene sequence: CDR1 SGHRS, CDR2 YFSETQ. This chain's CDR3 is CASSGTSAYTDTQYF. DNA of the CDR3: TGCGCCAGCAGCGGGACTAGCGCGTACACAGATACGCAGTATTTT.